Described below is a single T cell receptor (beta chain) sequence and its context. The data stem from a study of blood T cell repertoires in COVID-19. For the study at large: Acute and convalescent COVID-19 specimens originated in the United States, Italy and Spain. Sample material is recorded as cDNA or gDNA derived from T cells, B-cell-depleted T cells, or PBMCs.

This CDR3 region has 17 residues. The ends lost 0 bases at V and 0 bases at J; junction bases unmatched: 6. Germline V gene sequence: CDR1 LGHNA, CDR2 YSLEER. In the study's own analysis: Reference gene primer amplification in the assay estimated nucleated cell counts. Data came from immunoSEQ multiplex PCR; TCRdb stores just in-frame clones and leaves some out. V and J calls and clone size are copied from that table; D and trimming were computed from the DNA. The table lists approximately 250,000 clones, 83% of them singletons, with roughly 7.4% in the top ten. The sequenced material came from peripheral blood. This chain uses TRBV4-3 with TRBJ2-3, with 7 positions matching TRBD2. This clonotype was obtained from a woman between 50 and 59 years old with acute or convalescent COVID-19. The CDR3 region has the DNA TGCGCCAGCAGCCAAGATGGTTTGGGGGGGAGCACAGATACGCAGTATTTT. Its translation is CASSQDGLGGSTDTQYF.